A single sample is the source of the 27 T cell receptor beta chains below, sequenced in a study of T-cell memory formation after mild COVID-19. Using its own MiXCR run on the 5' RACE reads, TCRdb lists one record per CDR3 protein. The sample consists of more than 110,000 distinct CDR3 sequences, approximately 25% of them appearing once. The sequenced material came from PBMCs or a T cell subset sorted from them (not recorded which). These receptors all stem from an adult woman who had mild COVID-19 (a few samples of this study predate the infection). Cell type and time point are not known.

CDR3 sequence: CASSQDFSSGGAQDTQYF. CDR3 sequence (DNA): TGTGCCAGCAGCCAAGATTTCTCTAGCGGGGGGGCACAAGATACGCAGTATTTT. This chain links TRBV4-2 with TRBJ2-3; 12 positions agree with TRBD2. The CDR3 contains 18 residues. After removal of 0 bases from V and 5 bases from J, the junction contained 9 bases not matched to a gene. Per germline, CDR1 LGHNA and CDR2 YNFKEQ.

The genes are TRBV5-1 and TRBJ2-3; D gene unclear. Between the trimmed V and J ends, which lost 2 bases and 1 base, there was a span of 8 bases. The CDR3 runs 14 residues. From germline, CDR1 is SGHRS and CDR2 YFSETQ. The CDR3 coding sequence is TGCGCCAGCAGCTTTTATGGGGGCACAGATACGCAGTATTTT. Residues: CASSFYGGTDTQYF. The full variable domain, rest sourced from reference TRBV5-1 and TRBJ2-3, is KAGVTQTPRYLIKTRGQQVTLSCSPISGHRSVSWYQQTPGQGLQFLFEYFSETQRNKGNFPGRFSGRQFSNSRSEMNVSTLELGDSALYLCASSFYGGTDTQYFGPGTRLTVL.

The gene calls are TRBV9 and TRBJ2-5; no reliable D call. This CDR3 spans 14 amino acids. Germline-derived CDR1 and CDR2 are SGDLS and YYNGEE. V was cut by 0 bases and J by 5 bases, with 11 bases left in between. In DNA form, the CDR3 reads TGTGCCAGCAGCGTAGGTTGGGATACGGAGACCCAGTACTTC. Translation: CASSVGWDTETQYF.

The rearrangement uses TRBV14 and TRBJ1-1; D is undetermined. This CDR3 is 16 amino acids long. Trimming shortened V by 0 bases and J by 1 base, and 12 bases separated the two germline ends. The germline gives CDR1 SGHDN, CDR2 FVKESK. As DNA, the CDR3 is TGTGCCAGCAGCCAAGAGGCAGGCGCTTCGAACACTGAAGCTTTCTTT. Its protein product is CASSQEAGASNTEAFF.

The chain combines TRBV9 with TRBJ2-3, with a tentative D call TRBD2 (5 bases). Germline V gene lookup returns CDR1 SGDLS and CDR2 YYNGEE. Deletions cut 0 bases from V and 10 bases from J, with 24 bases between. This CDR3 has 17 amino acids. CDR3: CASSVGLGLEAPISQYF. The CDR3 DNA reads as TGTGCCAGCAGCGTAGGGTTGGGATTGGAGGCGCCCATCTCGCAGTATTTT.

The rearrangement joins TRBV12-3 or TRBV12-4 to TRBJ1-5; tentative D call: TRBD1 (5 bases). Trimming shortened V by 6 bases and J by 7 bases, and 13 bases separated the two germline ends. CDR3 size: 13 residues. CDR3 sequence: CASSAGGGQPQHF. The CDR3 region has the DNA TGTGCCAGCAGCGCGGGGGGGGGGCAGCCCCAGCATTTT.

The chain uses TRBV5-1 and TRBJ2-3; no definite D call. V was clipped by 6 bases and J by 0 bases, with 11 bases between them. Per germline, CDR1 SGHRS and CDR2 YFSETQ. CDR3 length equals 14 residues. DNA for the CDR3: TGCGCCAGCAACCGAGCGCGAAGCACAGATACGCAGTATTTT. Encoded protein: CASNRARSTDTQYF.

This chain uses TRBV5-1 with TRBJ2-5; 12 bases fit TRBD2. Per germline, CDR1 SGHRS and CDR2 YFSETQ. The CDR3 is 19 residues long. Unmatched junction bases numbered 15, after V lost 2 bases and J lost 4 bases. This chain's CDR3 is CASSFLGLAGGPRLETQYF. The CDR3 DNA reads TGCGCCAGCAGCTTTCTTGGGCTAGCGGGGGGGCCTCGCCTAGAGACCCAGTACTTC.

The rearrangement uses TRBV20-1 and TRBJ1-2; D gene unclear. The CDR3 consists of 13 residues. Germline V gene lookup returns CDR1 DFQATT and CDR2 SNEGSKA (reference sequence). V lost 6 bases to trimming and J lost 4 bases, with 15 bases between them. The DNA for the CDR3 is TGCAGTGCCGACTACGTCGAAAGCTATGGCTACACCTTC. Its translation is CSADYVESYGYTF.

The genes are TRBV3-2 and TRBJ2-7; the table's D call TRBD2 went unverified against the DNA. TRBV3-2 constitutes a pseudogene. The CDR3 loop spans 17 amino acids. The CDR3 loop is CASSQPTAGTNHYEQYF. CDR3 DNA sequence: TGTGCCAGCAGCCAACCGACTGCCGGGACTAATCACTACGAGCAGTACTTC.

The CDR3 protein is CASSFDQGLNTEAFF. The CDR3 DNA reads TGTGCCAGCAGCTTCGACCAGGGTTTAAACACTGAAGCTTTCTTT. The chain recombines TRBV7-8 with TRBJ1-1; D possibly corresponds to TRBD1 (5 bases). CDR3 size: 15 residues. V was pared by 3 bases and J by 2 bases, with 13 bases between. Germline V gene lookup returns CDR1 SGHVS and CDR2 FQNEAQ.

This sequence joins TRBV5-1 and TRBJ1-1, with D tentatively TRBD1 (5 bases). Trimming took 3 bases from V and 4 from J, leaving 13 bases between them. This CDR3 contains 14 residues. CDR1 and CDR2 from the germline V gene are SGHRS and YFSETQ. The CDR3 protein is CASSWDLGTTEAFF. Written as DNA, the CDR3 is TGCGCCAGCAGCTGGGACCTAGGGACCACTGAAGCTTTCTTT.

This clonotype has only a few counts. The chain links TRBV5-1 to TRBJ1-1, with D possibly being TRBD1 (5 bases). CDR1 is SGHRS, CDR2 YFSETQ, per germline. The CDR3 loop spans 15 amino acids. The V gene lost 0 bases and the J gene lost 4 bases, with 13 bases spanning the gap. CDR3: CASSLVKGRGTEAFF. DNA for the CDR3: TGCGCCAGCAGCTTGGTGAAGGGGAGAGGCACTGAAGCTTTCTTT.

This clonotype appeared a few times. The J gene is TRBJ1-5, the V gene TRBV24-1; no clear D gene. The CDR3 has 14 amino acids. Germline CDR1 KGHDR, CDR2 SFDVKD. The germline V and J ends were trimmed by 4 bases and 5 bases, with 11 bases remaining between them. CDR3 protein: CATSDPGTYQPQHF. Written as DNA, the CDR3 is TGTGCCACCAGTGACCCGGGAACCTATCAGCCCCAGCATTTT.

V is TRBV5-1 and J is TRBJ2-7; TRBD2 might be the D (5 bases). The CDR3 covers 14 residues. Germline V lookup: CDR1 SGHRS, CDR2 YFSETQ. Trimming took 1 base from V and 2 from J, leaving 10 bases between them. The CDR3 is CASSLRGATYEQYF. CDR3 DNA: TGCGCCAGCAGCTTGCGGGGAGCCACCTACGAGCAGTACTTC.

This chain connects TRBV7-9 to TRBJ1-4; possibly TRBD1 for D (5 bases). V shed 4 bases and J shed 8 bases, with 14 bases lying between them. There are 14 residues in the CDR3. The germline CDR1 and CDR2 sequences are SEHNR and FQNEAQ (reference sequence). CDR3 residues: CASSSTEGLEKLFF. The CDR3 coding sequence is TGTGCCAGCAGCTCGACAGAGGGCCTCGAAAAACTGTTTTTT.

This clonotype was seen a few times. V gene TRBV5-1 combines with J gene TRBJ2-7; a possible D gene is TRBD2 (5 bases). There are 16 residues in the CDR3. V lost 3 bases and J lost 3, with 19 bases in between. Germline V CDR1 and CDR2: SGHRS, YFSETQ. CDR3: CASSSNSDSLIYEQYF. DNA of the CDR3: TGCGCCAGCAGCTCAAATTCGGACTCACTGATCTACGAGCAGTACTTC.

Only a few counts were recorded for this clonotype. The chain has TRBV24-1 and TRBJ2-1, with 10 positions matching TRBD2. Germline CDR1 reads KGHDR; CDR2 reads SFDVKD. The CDR3 covers 15 residues. V was clipped by 3 bases and J by 7 bases; unmatched bases: 5. CDR3 protein: CATSDASGSSNEQFF. CDR3 in DNA: TGTGCCACCAGTGATGCTAGCGGGAGTAGTAATGAGCAGTTCTTC.

The chain has TRBV7-9 and TRBJ1-1; D might be TRBD1 (6 bases). With 6 bases removed from V and 4 bases from J, the gap between germline ends came to 15 bases. The CDR3 spans 14 residues. The germline CDR1 and CDR2 sequences are SEHNR and FQNEAQ (reference sequence). In DNA form, the CDR3 reads TGTGCCAGCAGTATTTTTCCAGGGGTCACTGAAGCTTTCTTT. Translation gives CASSIFPGVTEAFF.

The chain combines TRBV11-2 with TRBJ1-5; 7 bases are a match to TRBD1. V was pared by 1 base and J by 4 bases, with 4 bases of the junction left unmatched. The germline V gene encodes CDR1 SGHAT and CDR2 FQNNGV. This CDR3 contains 15 residues. Here the CDR3 DNA reads TGTGCCAGCAGCTTAGGGACAGGTTGGAATCAGCCCCAGCATTTT. Its protein product is CASSLGTGWNQPQHF. Combining the CDR3 with reference TRBV11-2 and TRBJ1-5 gives the whole variable domain EAGVAQSPRYKIIEKRQSVAFWCNPISGHATLYWYQQILGQGPKLLIQFQNNGVVDDSQLPKDRFSAERLKGVDSTLKIQPAKLEDSAVYLCASSLGTGWNQPQHFGDGTRLSIL.

This clonotype has only a few counts. The J gene is TRBJ2-3, the V gene TRBV19; 9 bases align to TRBD2. The germline CDR1 and CDR2 sequences are LNHDA and SQIVND (reference sequence). V lost 6 bases to trimming and J lost 0 bases; unmatched junction nucleotides: 10. The CDR3 totals 17 residues. The CDR3 DNA sequence: TGTGCCAGTAGCGGACTAGCGATGTCGGCTAGCACAGATACGCAGTATTTT. This translates into CASSGLAMSASTDTQYF. The whole variable domain, filled in from reference TRBV19 and TRBJ2-3, reads DGGITQSPKYLFRKEGQNVTLSCEQNLNHDAMYWYRQDPGQGLRLIYYSQIVNDFQKGDIAEGYSVSREKKESFPLTVTSAQKNPTAFYLCASSGLAMSASTDTQYFGPGTRLTVL.

The J gene is TRBJ2-3, the V gene TRBV9; 8 positions match TRBD2. Germline-derived CDR1 and CDR2 are SGDLS and YYNGEE. J was trimmed by 3 bases and V by 3 bases; bases with no gene match: 9. The CDR3 totals 16 residues. The chain's CDR3 is CASSETSGAFTDTQYF. Written as DNA, the CDR3 is TGTGCCAGCAGCGAAACTAGCGGAGCCTTTACAGATACGCAGTATTTT. Using reference TRBV9 and TRBJ2-3 for the parts outside the CDR3, the full variable domain is DSGVTQTPKHLITATGQRVTLRCSPRSGDLSVYWYQQSLDQGLQFLIQYYNGEERAKGNILERFSAQQFPDLHSELNLSSLELGDSALYFCASSETSGAFTDTQYFGPGTRLTVL.

This clonotype was detected a few times. The V gene is TRBV2, the J gene TRBJ2-3; unclear D gene. The CDR3 has 16 amino acids. V was trimmed by 6 bases and J by 0 bases, leaving 16 bases between them. The germline V gene encodes CDR1 SNHLY and CDR2 FYNNEI. The CDR3 bases are TGTGCCAGCAGGGGAAAGTGGGATACTAGCACAGATACGCAGTATTTT. Its protein product is CASRGKWDTSTDTQYF.

Regarding this clonotype: Because the CDR3's place on the DNA is in doubt, the DNA is left out and the CDR3 is given as listed by TCRdb. The chain joins TRBV12-3 or TRBV12-4 to TRBJ1-2; the table's D call, TRBD1, was not checked against the DNA. Counting both end residues, the CDR3 totals 16 amino acids. CDR3 loop: CASSSSPGQGSYFYTF.

The J gene is TRBJ1-2, the V gene TRBV27, with D maybe TRBD1 (6 bases). The V end was cut by 5 bases, the J end by 4 bases, with 14 bases between. Per the germline V gene, CDR1 is MNHEY and CDR2 is SMNVEV (reference sequence). This CDR3 has 14 residues. The DNA for the CDR3 is TGTGCCAGCAGTACAAAACGGACAGTCTATGGCTACACCTTC. This translates into CASSTKRTVYGYTF.

The V and J genes are TRBV15 and TRBJ2-7; unclear D gene. V lost 0 bases to trimming and J lost 2 bases, with 8 bases between them. Germline lookup yields CDR1 LNHNV and CDR2 YYDKDF (reference sequence). CDR3 size: 14 residues. Here the CDR3 reads CATSREDGTYEQYF. In nucleotides, the CDR3 is TGTGCCACCAGCAGAGAAGACGGAACCTACGAGCAGTACTTC.

The DNA of the CDR3 is TGCAGCGTTGAAGACGGGGGCAATCAGCCCCAGCATTTT. Translation: CSVEDGGNQPQHF. V and J are TRBV29-1 and TRBJ1-5; D gene unclear. This CDR3 contains 13 residues. CDR1 is SQVTM, CDR2 ANQGSEA, per germline. V was cut by 0 bases and J by 2 bases, with 5 bases left in between.